This TCR beta chain was captured by sequencing in a study of blood T cell repertoires in COVID-19 (TCRdb year 2020). Notes on the research overall: The collaborator samples originated in the United States, Italy and Spain and spanned the acute and convalescent phases of COVID-19. Nearly every sample came with metadata listing a de-identified subject ID, COVID-19 status, age in years and sex. Where available, HLA class I and class II types were taken from metadata supplied by the sample provider and were not determined by assay-based typing. The repertoires were released in a freely available public database intended as a resource for research on the immune response to SARS-CoV-2. The samples were drawn from the first 160 participants of the ongoing ImmuneRACE study and from 1,254 subjects provided by 6 global collaborators. The material from the prospective study consisted of cDNA or gDNA derived from T cells, B-cell-depleted T cells, or PBMCs. The dataset comprised deeply sampled blood TCRbeta repertoires from subjects exposed to, actively infected with, or recovered from COVID-19. Findings and caveats that apply to the study as a whole: The amount of clinical and demographic metadata varied by source and participant and was provided uncurated.

Collaborating institutions collected whole blood in K2EDTA tubes following their own protocols. Collaborator samples were shipped for TCRbeta analysis as frozen whole blood, isolated PBMCs, or DNA extracted from either sample type. TCRbeta CDR3 regions were amplified from genomic DNA by means of the immunoSEQ Assay, a bias-controlled multiplex PCR. On the authors' methods: The number of nucleated cells in each sample was estimated from the amplification of reference gene primers within the assay. Sequence reads were collapsed and filtered to measure the absolute abundance of every unique TCRbeta CDR3 rearrangement. Productive Simpson clonality was computed per sample as the square root of Simpson's diversity index over productive rearrangements. The clones in this table, taken by TCRdb from immuneACCESS, are in-frame only. Not every clone is retained; where verified, under half of the shortfall comes from an unresolved V gene, and the cause of the rest is unknown. That table supplies the V and J calls and clone size; D and trimming were determined from the DNA. This sample gives 100,000 or so clones in total; around 81% of them show up just once. The top ten hold less than 45% of the sample.

V was cut back by 0 bases and J by 6 bases, leaving a gap of 10 bases between them. As encoded in the germline V gene, CDR1 is MNHEY while CDR2 is SVGAGI. The CDR3, cysteine through phenylalanine, is 14 amino acids long. Only the CDR3 DNA stays, 42 bases, in frame from base 1. A note on this clone: Its antigen is currently not known. Base qualities are missing; no much larger clone stands one base away.

The clonotype was recovered from an elderly man with acute or convalescent COVID-19. This chain is built from TRBV6-5 and TRBJ2-3; D gene: possibly TRBD2, on 6 matching bases. Material: peripheral blood. CDR3 protein: CASSYSSTSDTQYF. Read as DNA, the sequence is TGTGCCAGCAGTTACTCGAGTACTAGCGATACGCAGTATTTT.